The clone carrying this TCR beta chain has ten or more counts. This record comes from a study of T-cell reconstitution after alpha-beta-depleted transplantation in children. Germline CDR1 MNHEY, CDR2 SVGEGT. V dropped 3 bases and J dropped 4; count of bases not matched to a gene: 6. CDR3 size: 15 residues. The TCRbeta library incorporated unique molecular identifiers. TCRdb analysed the PCR reads with MiXCR anew, one entry per CDR3 protein. Of 450,000 to 500,000 distinct CDR3 sequences detected, around 12% appear once; the ten largest clones hold about 5.4%. The chain combines TRBV6-2 or TRBV6-3 with TRBJ2-1, with 7 bases aligning to TRBD2. The starting material was PBMCs from the stem cell graft donor, obtained from the stem cell graft. This TCR was sampled from a human donor who donated a stem cell graft to a child with combined immunodeficiency. The CDR3 coding sequence is TGTGCCAGCAGTTATGGGGGGGAGCTATACAATGAGCAGTTCTTC. It is translated as CASSYGGELYNEQFF.